Here is one TCR beta chain with its context. This specimen belongs to a study of shared clonotypes between healthy human individuals. On the study more broadly: Each donor's CD4 naive and CD4 memory cells filled three plates apiece, CD8 naive two, and CD8 memory one.

Libraries were prepared by immunoSEQ multiplex PCR; TCRdb keeps only in-frame clonotypes and omits some of them. The data show about 820,000 clones, with 92% seen just once and around 24% held by the top ten. As defined, naive CD8 cells were CD45RO-negative and positively selected for CCR7, with terminally differentiated effector memory CD45RA+ cells excluded. What was sequenced was naive CD8+ T cells sorted from blood. This TCR came from a man younger than 40 in good health.

The CDR3 region is CATSREVSGNTIYF. The CDR3, as DNA: TGTGCCACCAGCAGAGAAGTCTCTGGAAACACCATATATTTT. The rearrangement joins TRBV15 to TRBJ1-3; D gene unclear. The CDR3 has 14 amino acids. Between the trimmed V and J ends, which lost 0 bases and 0 bases, there was a span of 3 bases. The germline gives CDR1 LNHNV, CDR2 YYDKDF (reference sequence). The whole variable domain, remainder taken from reference TRBV15 and TRBJ1-3, is DAMVIQNPRYQVTQFGKPVTLSCSQTLNHNVMYWYQQKSSQAPKLLFHYYDKDFNNEADTPDNFQSRRPNTSFCFLDIRSPGLGDTAMYLCATSREVSGNTIYFGEGSWLTVV.